This T cell receptor (beta chain) was obtained from a study of neurological immune-mediated disorders. This clonotype was observed at least ten times. The cDNA was synthesized by 5'RACE incorporating 10-nucleotide random UMIs. TCRdb processed the 5' RACE reads anew with MiXCR; each CDR3 protein has one entry. Of about 60,000 distinct CDR3 sequences listed, approximately 4.4% are singletons. PBMCs numbering 2 million and stored at -80 C yielded the unsorted libraries. The TCR comes from a man aged 50 to 59 with multiple sclerosis. Sequenced input: PBMCs.

The CDR3 loop reads CASSSLRDSYGYTF. CDR3 DNA: TGTGCCAGCAGTTCGCTCCGGGACAGCTATGGCTACACCTTC. The chain combines TRBV2 with TRBJ1-2, with 7 bases matching TRBD1. Germline V gene data show CDR1 as SNHLY and CDR2 as FYNNEI. With V trimmed by 5 bases and J by 4 bases, 7 bases remained unmatched. CDR3 size: 14 residues.